Listed below are T cell receptor beta chains from one sample, sequenced in a study of tumour-infiltrating T cells in Burkitt lymphoma. Sequencing was performed with immunoSEQ multiplex PCR; in TCRdb, only in-frame clones are kept and a portion is missing. The sample lists approximately 450 clones, approximately 90% occurring once. Sequencing was carried out using tumor tissue. The receptors derive from a human donor with Burkitt lymphoma. Each CDR3 is given without its conserved first and last residue.

v_gene	len	j_gene	CDR3aa
TRBV29-1	12	TRBJ2-4	SVEVQLLKNIQY
TRBV6-5	13	TRBJ2-5	ASSYTIAGAETQY
TRBV19	14	TRBJ2-3	ASRSRDRRITDTQY
TRBV11-2	12	TRBJ1-1	ASSLGTLNTEAF
TRBV29-1	12	TRBJ2-3	SVGVDGQTDTQY
TRBV5-1	13	TRBJ2-2	ASSLLAGDSGELF
TRBV5-6	12	TRBJ2-7	ASSRQGASYEQY
TRBV29-1	11	TRBJ1-1	SVQGGRRTEAF
TRBV6-6	12	TRBJ2-1	ASNTGSGGNEQF
TRBV5-1	10	TRBJ2-3	ASSYREDTQY
TRBV27	12	TRBJ1-1	ASSPGTGGYRAF
TRBV18	14	TRBJ2-4	ASSPGQTLAKNIQY
TRBV5-6	13	TRBJ1-5	ASSLWDIGNQPQH
TRBV10-3	12	TRBJ2-1	AISQEKLYNEQF
TRBV7-9	13	TRBJ1-4	ASSFGAGGGEKLF